One and the same sample provided the 15 T cell receptor beta chains below, sequenced in a study of shared clonotypes between healthy human individuals. Sequencing was performed with immunoSEQ multiplex PCR; in TCRdb, only in-frame clones are kept and a portion is missing. The sample carries some 660,000 clones, around 78% recorded once. Source material: memory CD4+ T cells sorted from blood. Subset noted: CD45RA-negative fraction. The receptors derive from a woman in her thirties in good health.

This clone was detected only a few times. The V call is TRBV7-2, the J call TRBJ1-1; D is uncertain. Trimming pared 3 bases from V and 3 bases from J, leaving 2 bases between. This CDR3 has 11 residues. Germline V lookup: CDR1 SGHTA, CDR2 FQGNSA. CDR3 sequence: CASSFYTEAFF. In DNA form, the CDR3 reads TGTGCCAGCAGCTTTTACACTGAAGCTTTCTTT.

The chain employs TRBV6-5 and TRBJ1-2; 9 nucleotides line up with TRBD1. The junction had 6 bases not matched to a gene; V was cut back by 1 base and J by 6 bases. The CDR3 loop spans 15 amino acids. Germline CDR1 is MNHEY and CDR2 is SVGAGI. The CDR3 DNA reads as TGTGCCAGCAGTTACTACGACAGGGGGACGGATGGCTACACCTTC. It is translated as CASSYYDRGTDGYTF.

Turning to this clone: The sample holds other DNA sequences that translate to the same CDR3. V gene TRBV20-1 combines with J gene TRBJ2-7; D is uncertain. V lost 4 bases to trimming and J lost 1 base, with 5 bases between them. This CDR3 has 11 amino acids. Germline assignment: CDR1 DFQATT and CDR2 SNEGSKA (reference sequence). CDR3 DNA sequence: TGCAGTGCTACCCCGTCCTACGAGCAGTACTTC. It translates to CSATPSYEQYF.

The genes are TRBV28 and TRBJ2-1; D call uncertain. The CDR3 totals 10 residues. Trimming cost V 4 bases and J 12 bases, with 7 bases left between them. From germline, CDR1 is MDHEN and CDR2 SYDVKM. The CDR3 region is CASSSLRQFF. The CDR3 DNA follows: TGTGCCAGCAGTTCTCTTAGGCAGTTCTTC.

The DNA for the CDR3 is TGCAGCGTCCTCCACCCGAGCTCCTACAATGAGCAGTTCTTC. Protein sequence: CSVLHPSSYNEQFF. The chain carries TRBV29-1 and TRBJ2-1; no clear D. V lost 6 bases and J 0 bases, leaving 12 bases between the germline ends. Germline CDR1 and CDR2: SQVTM and ANQGSEA. CDR3 size: 14 residues.

The genes are TRBV9 and TRBJ2-5; 8 positions agree with TRBD2. The V and J ends lost 6 bases and 2 bases, in that order; junction bases with no gene match: 18. The germline CDR1 and CDR2 sequences are SGDLS and YYNGEE. This CDR3 has 18 amino acids. The CDR3, as DNA: TGTGCCAGCACCAGGGCCCCGGGTAGCGGGATCCTACAAGAGACCCAGTACTTC. Residues: CASTRAPGSGILQETQYF.

The chain is built from TRBV4-1 and TRBJ2-7; 9 bases map to TRBD1. The CDR3 contains 17 residues. The germline V gene has CDR1 MGHRA and CDR2 YSYEKL. The trim removed 3 bases at V and 4 bases at J, leaving 13 bases unmatched. CDR3 coding DNA: TGCGCCAGCAGCCAGCCAAGGGAAGGACAGGGGCGGTACGAGCAGTACTTC. This encodes CASSQPREGQGRYEQYF.

V gene TRBV5-4 combines with J gene TRBJ2-7; D is possibly TRBD2 (6 bases). The CDR3 has 15 amino acids. Trimming cost V 4 bases and J 3 bases, with 17 bases left between them. The germline gives CDR1 SGHNT, CDR2 YYREEE (reference sequence). In nucleotides, the CDR3 is TGTGCCAGCAGCCCTGGAGTTTTGGGAGGCTACGAGCAGTACTTC. Residues: CASSPGVLGGYEQYF.

The gene calls are TRBV19 and TRBJ1-2; 7 nucleotides agree with TRBD1. The V gene end was trimmed by 3 bases and the J gene end by 6 bases; junction bases not matched to a gene: 16. This CDR3 has 17 residues. The V gene's germline CDR1 is LNHDA and CDR2 SQIVND (reference sequence). CDR3 sequence: CASSISPDRKNRDGYTF. Written as DNA, the CDR3 is TGTGCCAGTAGTATTTCCCCGGACAGGAAAAATAGGGATGGCTACACCTTC.

The genes are TRBV5-1 and TRBJ2-3, with D perhaps TRBD2 (5 bases). The V gene's germline CDR1 is SGHRS and CDR2 YFSETQ. CDR3 size: 13 residues. Deletions cut 1 base from V and 5 bases from J, with 8 bases between. The CDR3 protein is CASSLRGVDTQYF. In DNA form, the CDR3 reads TGCGCCAGCAGCTTGCGGGGTGTAGATACGCAGTATTTT. Supplemented by reference TRBV5-1 and TRBJ2-3, the full variable domain reads KAGVTQTPRYLIKTRGQQVTLSCSPISGHRSVSWYQQTPGQGLQFLFEYFSETQRNKGNFPGRFSGRQFSNSRSEMNVSTLELGDSALYLCASSLRGVDTQYFGPGTRLTVL.

The chain recombines TRBV5-1 with TRBJ2-5; 8 nucleotides line up with TRBD1. Germline-derived CDR1 and CDR2 are SGHRS and YFSETQ. V was pared by 0 bases and J by 4 bases, with 8 bases of the junction left unmatched. This CDR3 is 16 amino acids long. CDR3 DNA sequence: TGCGCCAGCAGCTTGGTCAATGGACAGGGCATAGAGACCCAGTACTTC. Its translation: CASSLVNGQGIETQYF.

The gene calls are TRBV15 and TRBJ2-7; 9 nucleotides line up with TRBD1. The CDR3 totals 16 residues. The germline V gene has CDR1 LNHNV and CDR2 YYDKDF (reference sequence). Trimming took 3 bases from V and 6 from J; bases not matched to a gene: 12. The CDR3 region has the DNA TGTGCCACCAGCAGTCGGCGAGGGACAGGGTCGGGCGAGCAGTACTTC. Protein product: CATSSRRGTGSGEQYF.

The V gene is TRBV19, the J gene TRBJ2-2; D remains unclear. With 5 bases removed from V and 3 bases from J, the gap between germline ends came to 4 bases. In germline, CDR1 is LNHDA, CDR2 SQIVND (reference sequence). The CDR3 contains 12 residues. This chain's CDR3 is CASSPYTGELFF. The CDR3 coding sequence is TGTGCCAGTAGTCCCTACACCGGGGAGCTGTTTTTT.

The chain joins TRBV7-9 to TRBJ2-1; tentative D call: TRBD1 (6 bases). The CDR3 runs 15 residues. CDR1 is SEHNR and CDR2 is FQNEAQ in the germline V gene (reference sequence). Trimming removed 5 bases from V and 0 bases from J, with 11 bases in between. CDR3 region: CASSNRVPSYNEQFF. CDR3 coding DNA: TGTGCCAGCAGCAACAGGGTCCCCTCCTACAATGAGCAGTTCTTC.

This clone has more than one count but fewer than ten. J is TRBJ2-7 and V is TRBV25-1; unclear D gene. V was cut by 1 base and J by 5 bases, with 15 bases left in between. CDR1 and CDR2 (germline): MGHDK, SYGVNS. There are 15 residues in the CDR3. The CDR3 nucleotides are TGTGCCAGCAGTGAATCCCGGCCCGGGTTTGACGAGCAGTACTTC. It specifies CASSESRPGFDEQYF.